This T cell receptor (beta chain) was identified during a study of blood T cell repertoires in COVID-19. Study-wide background: Acute and convalescent COVID-19 samples came from the United States, Italy and Spain. T cells, B-cell-depleted T cells, or PBMCs provided the cDNA or gDNA that served as material.

In the authors' methods: The authors estimated nucleated cell counts from reference gene primer amplification. Data came from immunoSEQ multiplex PCR; TCRdb stores just in-frame clones and leaves some out. The V and J calls and clone size were taken over from that table, and D and trimming were inferred from the DNA. This table holds around 200,000 clones, around 83% found once. In germline, CDR1 is SEHNR, CDR2 FQNEAQ (reference sequence). There are 17 residues in the CDR3. After removal of 5 bases from V and 1 base from J, the junction contained 4 bases not matched to a gene. This clonotype was obtained from a woman aged 45-65 years with acute or convalescent COVID-19. The sample consisted of peripheral blood. V usage is TRBV7-9 and J usage is TRBJ2-3, with TRBD2 identical over 15 bases. The CDR3 loop reads CASSDGLAGGRTDTQYF. The CDR3 DNA reads TGTGCCAGCAGCGATGGACTAGCGGGAGGGCGCACAGATACGCAGTATTTT.